This T cell receptor beta chain was sequenced in a study of blood T cell repertoires in COVID-19. The CDR3 is 16 residues long. V trimming: 2 bases; J trimming: 6 bases; junction bases outside the gene matches: 8. Germline loops: CDR1 SGHVS, CDR2 FQNEAQ. This clone was counted between two and nine times. Original processing methods: Amplification of reference gene primers was used by the study to estimate nucleated cell counts. Measured with immunoSEQ multiplex PCR; TCRdb has only the in-frame clones, and not every one. V and J calls and clone size are copied from that table; D and trimming were computed from the DNA. Among a few hundred thousand clones, around 87% were seen once, and the ten largest hold approximately 1.9%.

Sequencing was done on a sample of PBMCs or T cells enriched from blood (not recorded which). This receptor was taken from a middle-aged man in a cohort exposed to, infected with or recovered from COVID-19 (not recorded which). The chain has TRBV7-8 and TRBJ2-2; TRBD1 aligns across 8 bases. The CDR3 loop reads CASSLPGTGGAGELFF. CDR3 DNA sequence: TGTGCCAGCAGCTTACCCGGGACAGGAGGTGCCGGGGAGCTGTTTTTT.